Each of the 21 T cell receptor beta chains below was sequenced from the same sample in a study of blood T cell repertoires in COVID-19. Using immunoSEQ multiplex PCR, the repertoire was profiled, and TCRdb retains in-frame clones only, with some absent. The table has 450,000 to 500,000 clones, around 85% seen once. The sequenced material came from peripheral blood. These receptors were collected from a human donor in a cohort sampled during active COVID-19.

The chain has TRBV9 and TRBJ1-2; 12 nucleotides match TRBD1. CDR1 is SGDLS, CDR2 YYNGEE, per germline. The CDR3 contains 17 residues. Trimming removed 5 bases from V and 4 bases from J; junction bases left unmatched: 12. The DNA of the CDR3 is TGTGCCAGCAGTGCCGGAGGGACAGGGGGCTGGGGCTATGGCTACACCTTC. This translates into CASSAGGTGGWGYGYTF.

CDR3 sequence reads: CASSIRRDFSYEQYF. The DNA for the CDR3 is TGTGCCAGCAGTATACGCCGGGACTTCAGCTACGAGCAGTACTTC. The chain has TRBV28 and TRBJ2-7, with D possibly matching TRBD2 (6 bases). Germline CDR1 and CDR2: MDHEN and SYDVKM. The ends were cut back, 5 bases at V and 3 bases at J, with 17 bases in the middle. The CDR3 loop spans 15 amino acids.

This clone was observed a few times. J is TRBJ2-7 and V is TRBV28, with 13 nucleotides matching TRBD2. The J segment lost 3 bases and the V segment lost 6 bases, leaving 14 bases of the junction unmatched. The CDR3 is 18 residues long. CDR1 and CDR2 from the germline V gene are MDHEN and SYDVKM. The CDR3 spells CASSVWTSGRRGSYEQYF. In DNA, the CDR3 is TGTGCCAGCAGCGTATGGACTAGCGGGAGACGAGGTAGCTACGAGCAGTACTTC.

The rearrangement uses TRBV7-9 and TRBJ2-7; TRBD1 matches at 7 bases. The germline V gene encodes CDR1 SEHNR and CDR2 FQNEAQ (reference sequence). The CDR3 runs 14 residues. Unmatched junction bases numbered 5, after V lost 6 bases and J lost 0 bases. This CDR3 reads CASRTTGSSYEQYF. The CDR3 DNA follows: TGTGCCAGCAGAACGACAGGGAGCTCCTACGAGCAGTACTTC.

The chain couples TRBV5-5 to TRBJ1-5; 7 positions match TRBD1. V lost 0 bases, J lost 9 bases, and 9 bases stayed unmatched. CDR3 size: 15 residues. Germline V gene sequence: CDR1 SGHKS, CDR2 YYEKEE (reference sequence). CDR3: CASSLVDRDVRPQHF. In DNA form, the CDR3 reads TGTGCCAGCAGCTTGGTCGACAGGGACGTTCGGCCCCAGCATTTT.

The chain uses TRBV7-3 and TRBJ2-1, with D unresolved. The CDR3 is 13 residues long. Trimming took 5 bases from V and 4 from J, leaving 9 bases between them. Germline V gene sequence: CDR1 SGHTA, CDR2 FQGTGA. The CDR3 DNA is TGTGCCAGCAGCGCGGCGGCGTACAATGAGCAGTTCTTC. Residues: CASSAAAYNEQFF.

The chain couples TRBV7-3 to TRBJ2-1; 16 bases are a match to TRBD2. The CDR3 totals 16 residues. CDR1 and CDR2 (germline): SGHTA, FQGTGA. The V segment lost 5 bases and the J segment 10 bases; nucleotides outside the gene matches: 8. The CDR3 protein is CASSRDPGLAGGEQFF. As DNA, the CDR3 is TGTGCCAGCAGCCGAGACCCGGGACTAGCGGGAGGGGAGCAGTTCTTC.

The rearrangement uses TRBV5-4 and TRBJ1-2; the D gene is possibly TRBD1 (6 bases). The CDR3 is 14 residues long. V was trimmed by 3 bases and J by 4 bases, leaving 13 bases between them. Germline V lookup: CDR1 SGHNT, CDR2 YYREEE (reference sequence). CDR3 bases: TGTGCCAGCAGCTCAAGGGGGACCAGCTATGGCTACACCTTC. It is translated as CASSSRGTSYGYTF. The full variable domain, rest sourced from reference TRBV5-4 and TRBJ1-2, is ETGVTQSPTHLIKTRGQQVTLRCSSQSGHNTVSWYQQALGQGPQFIFQYYREEENGRGNFPPRFSGLQFPNYSSELNVNALELDDSALYLCASSSRGTSYGYTFGSGTRLTVV.

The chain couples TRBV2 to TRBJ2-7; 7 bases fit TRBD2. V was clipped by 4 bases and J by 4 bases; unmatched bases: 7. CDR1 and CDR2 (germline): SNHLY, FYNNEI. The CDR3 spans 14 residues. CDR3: CASSVGLAAYEQYF. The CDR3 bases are TGTGCCAGCAGTGTTGGGCTAGCGGCATACGAGCAGTACTTC.

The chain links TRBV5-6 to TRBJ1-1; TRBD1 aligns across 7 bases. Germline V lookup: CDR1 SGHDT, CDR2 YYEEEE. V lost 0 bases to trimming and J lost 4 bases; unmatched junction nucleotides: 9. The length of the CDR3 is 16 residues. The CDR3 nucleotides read TGTGCCAGCAGCTTGGCAGGGGGTTTTGGAGCCACTGAAGCTTTCTTT. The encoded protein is CASSLAGGFGATEAFF. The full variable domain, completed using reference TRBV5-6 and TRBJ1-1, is DAGVTQSPTHLIKTRGQQVTLRCSPKSGHDTVSWYQQALGQGPQFIFQYYEEEERQRGNFPDRFSGHQFPNYSSELNVNALLLGDSALYLCASSLAGGFGATEAFFGQGTRLTVV.

CDR3 sequence reads: CASSKWDRTSTDTQYF. The CDR3 region has the DNA TGTGCCAGCAGTAAATGGGACAGGACTAGCACAGATACGCAGTATTTT. The chain links TRBV27 to TRBJ2-3, with 8 bases lining up with TRBD1. The germline V gene encodes CDR1 MNHEY and CDR2 SMNVEV (reference sequence). The CDR3 length is 16 residues. V gave up 5 bases and J gave up 0 bases; unmatched junction bases: 7.

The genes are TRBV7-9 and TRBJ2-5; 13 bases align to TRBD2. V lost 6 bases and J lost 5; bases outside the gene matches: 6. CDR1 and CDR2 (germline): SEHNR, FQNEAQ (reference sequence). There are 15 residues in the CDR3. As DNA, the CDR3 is TGTGCCAGCAGTTCCACTAGCGGGAGGGCCGAGACCCAGTACTTC. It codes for CASSSTSGRAETQYF.

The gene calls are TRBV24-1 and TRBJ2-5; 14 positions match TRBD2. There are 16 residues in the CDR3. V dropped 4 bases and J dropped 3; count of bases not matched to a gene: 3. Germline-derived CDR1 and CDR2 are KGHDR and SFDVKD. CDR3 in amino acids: CATSELGLAGEETQYF. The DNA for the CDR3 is TGTGCCACCAGTGAACTGGGACTAGCGGGAGAAGAGACCCAGTACTTC.

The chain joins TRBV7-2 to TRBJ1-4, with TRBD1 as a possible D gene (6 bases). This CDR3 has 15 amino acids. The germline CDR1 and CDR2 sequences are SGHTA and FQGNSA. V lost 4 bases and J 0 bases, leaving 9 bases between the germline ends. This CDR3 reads CASSSDRSTNEKLFF. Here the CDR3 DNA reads TGTGCCAGCAGCTCGGACAGATCAACTAATGAAAAACTGTTTTTT.

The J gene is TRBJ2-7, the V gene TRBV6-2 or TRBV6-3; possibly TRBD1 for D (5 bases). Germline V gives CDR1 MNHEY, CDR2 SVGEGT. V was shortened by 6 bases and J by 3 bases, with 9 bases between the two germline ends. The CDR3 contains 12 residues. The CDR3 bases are TGTGCCAGCAGCCGCGACAGCTACGAGCAGTACTTC. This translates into CASSRDSYEQYF.

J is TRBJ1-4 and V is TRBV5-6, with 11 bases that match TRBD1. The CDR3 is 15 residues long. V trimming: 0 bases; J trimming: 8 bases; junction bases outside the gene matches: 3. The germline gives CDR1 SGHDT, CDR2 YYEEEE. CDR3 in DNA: TGTGCCAGCAGCTTGGCGGGACAGGGGGAGGAAAAACTGTTTTTT. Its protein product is CASSLAGQGEEKLFF.

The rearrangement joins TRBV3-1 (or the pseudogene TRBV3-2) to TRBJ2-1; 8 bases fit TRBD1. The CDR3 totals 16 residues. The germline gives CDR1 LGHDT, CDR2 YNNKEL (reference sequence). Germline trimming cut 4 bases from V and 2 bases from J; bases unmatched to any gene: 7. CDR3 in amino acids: CASSRRGTGTYNEQFF. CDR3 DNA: TGTGCCAGCAGCCGTCGGGGGACAGGAACCTACAATGAGCAGTTCTTC.

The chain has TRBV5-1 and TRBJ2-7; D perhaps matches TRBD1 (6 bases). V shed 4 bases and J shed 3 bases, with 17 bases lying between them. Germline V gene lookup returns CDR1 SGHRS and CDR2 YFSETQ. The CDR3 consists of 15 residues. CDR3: CASSRSADRFYEQYF. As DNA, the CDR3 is TGCGCCAGCAGCCGAAGCGCTGACAGGTTCTACGAGCAGTACTTC.

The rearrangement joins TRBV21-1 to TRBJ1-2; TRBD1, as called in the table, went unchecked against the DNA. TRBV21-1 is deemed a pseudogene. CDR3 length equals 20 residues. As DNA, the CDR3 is TGTGCCAGCAGCAAAGAAGATTCGGGACAGGGAAGGGACAGGGAATATGGCTACACCTTC. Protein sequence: CASSKEDSGQGRDREYGYTF.

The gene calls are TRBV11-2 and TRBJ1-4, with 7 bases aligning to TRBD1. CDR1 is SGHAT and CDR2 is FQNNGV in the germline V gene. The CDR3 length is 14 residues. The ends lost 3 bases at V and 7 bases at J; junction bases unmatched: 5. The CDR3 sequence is CASSFDRAPEKLFF. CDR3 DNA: TGTGCCAGCAGCTTCGACAGGGCACCTGAAAAACTGTTTTTT.

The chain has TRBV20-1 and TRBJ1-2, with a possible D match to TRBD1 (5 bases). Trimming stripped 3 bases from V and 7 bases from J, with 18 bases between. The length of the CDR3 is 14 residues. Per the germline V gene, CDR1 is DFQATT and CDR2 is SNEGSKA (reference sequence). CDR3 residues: CSASPGKGRGGYTF. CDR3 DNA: TGCAGTGCTAGTCCGGGCAAGGGGCGCGGTGGCTACACCTTC.